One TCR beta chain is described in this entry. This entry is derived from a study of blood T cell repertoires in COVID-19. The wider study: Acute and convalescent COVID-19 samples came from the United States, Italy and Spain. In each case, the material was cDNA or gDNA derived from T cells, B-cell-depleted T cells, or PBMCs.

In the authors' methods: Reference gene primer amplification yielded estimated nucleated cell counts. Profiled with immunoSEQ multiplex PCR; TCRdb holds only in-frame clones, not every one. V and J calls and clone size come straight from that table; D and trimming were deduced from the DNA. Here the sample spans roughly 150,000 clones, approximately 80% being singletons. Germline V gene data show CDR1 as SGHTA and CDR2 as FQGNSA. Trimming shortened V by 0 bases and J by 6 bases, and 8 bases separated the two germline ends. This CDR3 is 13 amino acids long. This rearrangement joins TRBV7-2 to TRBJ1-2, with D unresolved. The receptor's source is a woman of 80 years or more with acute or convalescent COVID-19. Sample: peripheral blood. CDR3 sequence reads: CASSLAGANGYTF. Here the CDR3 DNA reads TGTGCCAGCAGCTTAGCAGGAGCCAATGGCTACACCTTC.